Listed below are T cell receptor beta chains from one sample, sequenced in a study of blood T cell repertoires in COVID-19. This table comes from immunoSEQ multiplex PCR, and its TCRdb copy is limited to in-frame clones, with some not included. The sample has about 32,000 clones; approximately 86% are singletons. Sequencing was performed on peripheral blood. All receptors come from a woman of 80 years or more with active or convalescent COVID-19. Each CDR3 is given with its conserved first and last residue. D genes are given only for firm matches. Only some rows state a clone size, as once, few, many or a class for expanded clones.

TRBV12-3/TRBV12-4	-	TRBJ1-2	-	TGTGCCAGCAGCCCCGGTCTCCTTGGCTACACCTTC	CASSPGLLGYTF
TRBV4-2	-	TRBJ1-1	TRBD1	TGTGCCAGCAGCCCGGGACAGGGAAACACTGAAGCTTTCTTT	CASSPGQGNTEAFF
TRBV28	-	TRBJ2-5	-	TGTGCCAGCAGTCTGGCCCCAGGCCAAGAGACCCAGTACTTC	CASSLAPGQETQYF
TRBV7-3	-	TRBJ2-1	TRBD2	TGTGCCAGCAGCCAAGGGACTAGCGGGGGGAACAATGAGCAGTTCTTC	CASSQGTSGGNNEQFF
TRBV6-5	-	TRBJ1-2	TRBD1	TGTGCCAGCACCGACAGGGTGAGGGACGGCTACACCTTC	CASTDRVRDGYTF
TRBV28	-	TRBJ2-7	TRBD2	TGTGCCAGCGCCCTACCCGGGACTAGATCCTACGAGCAGTACTTC	CASALPGTRSYEQYF
TRBV7-9	-	TRBJ2-4	TRBD2	TGTGCCAGCACCAGTAGAGGCGGAAACGGGGGGGCTGTCAAAAACATTCAGTACTTC	CASTSRGGNGGAVKNIQYF
TRBV25-1	medium-sized	TRBJ1-1	-	TGTGCCAGTCACCCGGACAACAAGAACACTGAAGCTTTCTTT	CASHPDNKNTEAFF
TRBV11-2	-	TRBJ1-4	TRBD1	TGTGCCAGCAGCACGACAGGGGTGACTAATGAAAAACTGTTTTTT	CASSTTGVTNEKLFF
TRBV18	-	TRBJ2-2	-	TGTGCCAGCTCACCGTCGACTCGCACCGGGGAGCTGTTTTTT	CASSPSTRTGELFF
TRBV15	once	TRBJ2-5	TRBD1	TGTGCCACCAGCAGAGATCGGACCCCGGACAGGGGAAGAGAGACCCAGTACTTC	CATSRDRTPDRGRETQYF
TRBV7-6	-	TRBJ2-7	-	TGTGCCAGCAGCTTACTAGCGTTCTCCGAGCAGTACTTC	CASSLLAFSEQYF
TRBV2	-	TRBJ2-7	-	TGTGCCAGCAGCATCGACAGCCTTGGCGAGCAGTACTTC	CASSIDSLGEQYF
TRBV7-5	-	TRBJ2-7	-	TGTGCCAGAAGCTTATCCACTAGCGGGACTACCTACGAGCAGTACTTC	CARSLSTSGTTYEQYF
TRBV9	-	TRBJ2-5	TRBD2	TGTGCCAGCAGCGTAGCGGGGGGAGCGGGGGGTAGCGGCCAAGAGACCCAGTACTTC	CASSVAGGAGGSGQETQYF
TRBV29-1	-	TRBJ1-1	-	TGCAGCGTTGTACGTACAGCAAACACTGAAGCTTTCTTT	CSVVRTANTEAFF
TRBV3-1/TRBV3-2	once	TRBJ2-1	TRBD2	TGTGCCAGCAGCCATTGGGGGACTAGCGGGAGGGCCAGCTACAATGAGCAGTTCTTC	CASSHWGTSGRASYNEQFF
TRBV19	-	TRBJ2-2	TRBD2	TGTGCCAGTAGTATATCGCCTCCGGGGGGGTCCACCGGGGAGCTGTTTTTT	CASSISPPGGSTGELFF
TRBV29-1	-	TRBJ2-3	TRBD2	TGCAGCGTTGGTGGAGAGGCCTATAGCGGGGGGGCCAAGAGGGATACGCAGTATTTT	CSVGGEAYSGGAKRDTQYF
TRBV5-1	-	TRBJ2-1	TRBD1	TGCGCCAGCAGCTTGGGCAGGGGGCTGGGGAGTACCTACAATGAGCAGTTCTTC	CASSLGRGLGSTYNEQFF
TRBV18	-	TRBJ2-7	-	TGTGCCAGCTCACCGCTCCCCGGGACAACCACCTACGAGCAGTACTTC	CASSPLPGTTTYEQYF
TRBV6-1	few	TRBJ2-5	-	TGTGCCAGCAGTGAAGTCTCGCAAGAGACCCAGTACTTC	CASSEVSQETQYF
TRBV18	-	TRBJ2-7	TRBD2	TGTGCCAGCTCACCGCCGGGAGCGGGGCTGGCCTACGAGCAGTACTTC	CASSPPGAGLAYEQYF
TRBV28	-	TRBJ1-2	-	TGTGCCAGCAGGGACCACAGTGTACTAGAGCGCGGCTACACCTTC	CASRDHSVLERGYTF
TRBV29-1	once	TRBJ1-2	-	TGCAGCGCTGATGGCGCAGGGGCGCGTGGCTACACCTTC	CSADGAGARGYTF
TRBV3-1/TRBV3-2	-	TRBJ2-1	-	TGTGCCAGCAGCCAGTTCGGTGAGCAGTTCTTC	CASSQFGEQFF
TRBV4-1	-	TRBJ2-1	-	TGCGCCAGCAGCCATGACAGGAGTGGGGGTTACAATGAGCAGTTCTTC	CASSHDRSGGYNEQFF
TRBV2	-	TRBJ1-1	-	TGTGCCAGCAGTCTACGGACCCGGGAGGGCACTGAAGCTTTCTTT	CASSLRTREGTEAFF
TRBV28	-	TRBJ1-1	-	TGTGCCAGCAGTTTCTGGAACACTGAAGCTTTCTTT	CASSFWNTEAFF
TRBV19	-	TRBJ2-2	-	TGTGCCAGTAGTCCCCTAATAGCGAACACCGGGGAGCTGTTTTTT	CASSPLIANTGELFF
TRBV19	-	TRBJ2-7	TRBD2	TGTGCCAGTAGTCCCGCTCCGACAGCGGGGGAGCAGTACTTC	CASSPAPTAGEQYF
TRBV2	-	TRBJ1-5	-	TGTGCCAGCACCGCCGGGGGGAATCAGCCCCAGCATTTT	CASTAGGNQPQHF
TRBV5-4	-	TRBJ2-5	TRBD2	TGTGCCAGCAGCCCCGGGTGGGGGGGAGGCGTCCAAGAGACCCAGTACTTC	CASSPGWGGGVQETQYF
TRBV28	medium-sized	TRBJ1-5	-	TGTGCCAGCAGTTTGGTGGTAGGGGCCGCGTTAGGGCGTCCGAATCAGCCCCAGCATTTT	CASSLVVGAALGRPNQPQHF
TRBV10-3	-	TRBJ1-3	-	TGTGCCATCAGTGAGTCGGCTAGCAACACCATATATTTT	CAISESASNTIYF
TRBV7-2	-	TRBJ2-7	-	TGTGCCAGCAGCTTAGATCCCAACTACGAGCAGTACTTC	CASSLDPNYEQYF
TRBV5-1	-	TRBJ2-2	-	TGCGCCAGCAGCTTGTCTAGCCAGAACACCGGGGAGCTGTTTTTT	CASSLSSQNTGELFF
TRBV9	-	TRBJ1-3	-	TGTGCCAGCAGCCCAGGGTACGGAAACACCATATATTTT	CASSPGYGNTIYF